This TCR beta chain was found in a study of T-cell reconstitution after alpha-beta-depleted transplantation in children. In its sample, this clonotype was seen a few times. Germline-derived CDR1 and CDR2 are SQVTM and ANQGSEA. The germline V and J ends were trimmed by 4 bases and 3 bases, with 4 bases remaining between them. The CDR3 contains 11 residues. Using unique molecular identifiers, the investigators prepared the TCRbeta library. Via MiXCR, TCRdb re-called the PCR reads, giving one row per CDR3 protein. The sample holds roughly 500,000 distinct CDR3 sequences, approximately 20% seen once. The V and J genes are TRBV29-1 and TRBJ1-3, with D unresolved. The sequence was obtained from a human donor who donated a stem cell graft to a child with acute lymphoblastic leukemia. The specimen comprised PBMCs from the stem cell graft donor, sampled from the stem cell graft. Here the CDR3 reads CSVGGGNTIYF. Written as DNA, the CDR3 is TGCAGCGTTGGCGGTGGAAACACCATATATTTT.